This T cell receptor beta chain originates from a study of regulatory T cells in long-lasting Graves disease. Whole-study results and caveats: Whereas about a thousand public clonotypes were shared by new patients, persistent patients shared more, at roughly 3,000. A limited number of samples was an acknowledged limitation. Relative to newly diagnosed Graves' patients, persistent ones had lower TCR diversity.

Per the germline V gene, CDR1 is DFQATT and CDR2 is SNEGSKA (reference sequence). The CDR3 extends over 14 amino acids. V lost 1 base and J 0 bases, leaving 10 bases between the germline ends. Noted time point: newly diagnosed GD, antithyroid drugs for less than 3 months. RNA from PBMCs was the source of the TCR library. This clonotype was observed many times. Its antigen is still unknown. Libraries of TCR beta came from iRepertoire HTBI primers plus Arm-PCR of CDR3 regions. Via MiXCR, TCRdb re-called the multiplex PCR reads, giving one row per CDR3 protein. The sample lists 350,000 to 500,000 distinct CDR3 sequences, 14% occurring once. Separately, the same data were catalogued under a study of T cells in Graves' hyperthyroidism and ophthalmopathy.

The sequence derives from a woman aged 50 to 65 with Graves disease. The sequenced sample was peripheral blood mononuclear cells (PBMCs), obtained at new diagnosis, from a patient treated with antithyroid drugs. This sequence joins TRBV20-1 and TRBJ2-7; D not resolved. Here the CDR3 DNA reads TGCAGTGCTAGAGCGAGCAGGAGCTCCTACGAGCAGTACTTC. Amino acids: CSARASRSSYEQYF.